This TCR beta chain comes out of a study of T cells in Graves' hyperthyroidism and ophthalmopathy. As for this clonotype: Its antigen is still unknown.

Researchers amplified the TCR beta CDR3 regions from RNA transcripts. First-round RT-PCR with HTBI primers amplified the TCR CDR3 region. TCRdb called the multiplex PCR reads again in MiXCR, with one record for every CDR3 protein. The profile shows approximately 98,000 distinct CDR3 sequences, roughly 40% of them singletons. The study, taken as a whole, reports: Most thyroid clonotypes expanded above 0.001 appeared in blood too. Ophthalmopathy got predicted by the model a median approximately six months before its onset.

J lost 4 bases, V lost 5 bases, and 12 bases had no gene match. This CDR3 is built from 16 residues. Germline CDR1 is SGHTA and CDR2 is FQGNSA. Absence of ophthalmopathy progression within 18 months defined stable Graves' hyperthyroidism. Uncontrolled infection, other autoimmune disease, pregnancy or lactation excluded patients. The V gene is TRBV7-2, the J gene TRBJ2-3; 7 positions agree with TRBD2. Input material: peripheral blood or thyroid tissue (not recorded which). The source of this sequence is a woman aged 25 to 39 with Graves' hyperthyroidism. CDR3 loop: CASSQVRIGRSDTQYF. Here the CDR3 DNA reads TGTGCCAGCAGCCAAGTGAGAATCGGGAGGTCAGATACGCAGTATTTT.